The 14 T cell receptor beta chains reported below all come from one sample, sequenced in a study of shared clonotypes between healthy human individuals. This table comes from immunoSEQ multiplex PCR, and its TCRdb copy is limited to in-frame clones, with some not included. The sample lists about 470,000 clones, about 76% occurring once. The sample comprised PBMCs. Receptor source: a woman in her thirties or forties in good health. Some clones in this sample may be carry-over from other donors' samples.

The genes are TRBV4-2 and TRBJ2-7; TRBD2 aligns across 9 bases. V shed 1 base and J 4 bases; nucleotides not matched to a gene: 5. This CDR3 has 15 residues. CDR1 is LGHNA and CDR2 is YNFKEQ in the germline V gene. CDR3 in amino acids: CASSQAGGREYEQYF. The CDR3, as DNA: TGTGCCAGCAGCCAAGCCGGCGGGAGGGAATACGAGCAGTACTTC.

The genes are TRBV7-9 and TRBJ2-2; 8 bases line up with TRBD2. CDR1 and CDR2 (germline): SEHNR, FQNEAQ (reference sequence). V lost 3 bases, J lost 1 base, and 1 base stayed unmatched. This CDR3 has 15 residues. CDR3 in amino acids: CASSLGLGNTGELFF. The CDR3 DNA follows: TGTGCCAGCAGCTTGGGACTAGGGAACACCGGGGAGCTGTTTTTT.

The chain links TRBV28 to TRBJ1-1; tentatively, D is TRBD1 (5 bases). V shed 3 bases and J shed 10 bases, with 18 bases lying between them. The length of the CDR3 is 14 residues. Germline CDR1 reads MDHEN; CDR2 reads SYDVKM. The CDR3 nucleotides read TGTGCCAGCAGTTTTTCATCCGGGCAGGGACTAGCTTTCTTT. Amino acid sequence: CASSFSSGQGLAFF.

The V gene is TRBV19, the J gene TRBJ1-3, with D unclear. The CDR3 is made up of 14 amino acids. CDR1 and CDR2 (germline): LNHDA, SQIVND (reference sequence). Trimming removed 7 bases at V and 1 base at J, with 11 bases between. The CDR3 bases are TGTGCCAGTAAGGTACGGGGATCTGGAAACACCATATATTTT. Protein product: CASKVRGSGNTIYF.

The chain couples TRBV6-1 to TRBJ2-7, with 7 bases that match TRBD2. V gave up 10 bases and J gave up 6 bases; unmatched junction bases: 9. Germline values: CDR1 MNHNS, CDR2 SASEGT. The CDR3 covers 12 residues. The CDR3 sequence: CAISAGVSEQYF. DNA for the CDR3: TGTGCCATTTCCGCGGGAGTGTCCGAGCAGTACTTC.

The chain links TRBV29-1 to TRBJ2-7; perhaps TRBD1 as D (5 bases). Germline V gives CDR1 SQVTM, CDR2 ANQGSEA. The CDR3 contains 15 residues. With 6 bases removed from V and 4 bases from J, the gap between germline ends came to 22 bases. CDR3 residues: CSVAWVQGKGYEQYF. CDR3 DNA sequence: TGCAGCGTGGCCTGGGTGCAGGGTAAAGGTTACGAGCAGTACTTC.

This sequence joins TRBV5-4 and TRBJ2-5; D may be TRBD1 (6 bases). CDR3 size: 14 residues. V lost 3 bases to trimming and J lost 1 base, with 10 bases between them. Per germline, CDR1 SGHNT and CDR2 YYREEE (reference sequence). The CDR3 DNA is TGTGCCAGCAGCTCTACAGGGTCCCAAGAGACCCAGTACTTC. It yields the protein CASSSTGSQETQYF.

Comments on this clone: Germline is not matched at one junction end, which may reflect a read error. V usage is TRBV4-2 and J usage is TRBJ2-5; 8 bases are a match to TRBD2. The V gene's germline CDR1 is LGHNA and CDR2 YNFKEQ. CDR3 length: 13 amino acids. CDR3 bases: TGTACCAGCAGCCAGGGCGGGAGGGAGACCCAGTACTTC. The encoded protein is CTSSQGGRETQYF.

This sequence joins TRBV15 and TRBJ1-4; D is perhaps TRBD1 (6 bases). The CDR3 extends over 16 amino acids. V was clipped by 0 bases and J by 4 bases, with 12 bases between them. Germline lookup yields CDR1 LNHNV and CDR2 YYDKDF (reference sequence). The CDR3 protein is CATSRDRAGVNEKLFF. The CDR3 DNA sequence: TGTGCCACCAGCAGAGATCGGGCAGGGGTTAATGAAAAACTGTTTTTT.

The V call is TRBV11-2, the J call TRBJ2-7; no clear D gene. There are 13 residues in the CDR3. V dropped 6 bases and J dropped 2 bases, with 11 bases sitting between them. Per the germline V gene, CDR1 is SGHAT and CDR2 is FQNNGV. The CDR3 DNA is TGTGCCAGCAGTTATGACGAGACCTACGAGCAGTACTTC. Its translation: CASSYDETYEQYF.

Concerning this clone: With only one base between it and a far larger clone, this is likely a read error. V is TRBV18 and J is TRBJ1-4, with a tentative D call TRBD1 (5 bases). This CDR3 has 15 residues. Germline loops: CDR1 KGHSH, CDR2 LQKENI. V shed 3 bases and J shed 6 bases, with 14 bases lying between them. The CDR3 DNA follows: TGTGCCAGCTCACCGCCGGCAGGGCTGGATGAAAAACTGTTTTTT. Protein: CASSPPAGLDEKLFF. Using reference TRBV18 and TRBJ1-4 for the parts outside the CDR3, the full variable domain is NAGVMQNPRHLVRRRGQEARLRCSPMKGHSHVYWYRQLPEEGLKFMVYLQKENIIDESGMPKERFSAEFPKEGPSILRIQQVVRGDSAAYFCASSPPAGLDEKLFFGSGTQLSVL.

This chain uses TRBV9 with TRBJ1-2, with D perhaps matching TRBD1 (5 bases). Germline V gene data show CDR1 as SGDLS and CDR2 as YYNGEE. Trimming left V 3 bases short and J 2 bases short, with 8 bases between. This CDR3 contains 13 residues. DNA for the CDR3: TGTGCCAGCAGCGCCGACAGCAACTATGGCTACACCTTC. It yields the protein CASSADSNYGYTF. Based on the CDR3 plus reference TRBV9 and TRBJ1-2, the full variable domain is DSGVTQTPKHLITATGQRVTLRCSPRSGDLSVYWYQQSLDQGLQFLIQYYNGEERAKGNILERFSAQQFPDLHSELNLSSLELGDSALYFCASSADSNYGYTFGSGTRLTVV.

The chain has TRBV28 and TRBJ2-3, with TRBD2 identical over 7 bases. The CDR3 is 14 residues long. V dropped 10 bases and J dropped 2; count of bases not matched to a gene: 9. CDR1 MDHEN and CDR2 SYDVKM come from the germline V gene. As DNA, the CDR3 is TGTGCCAACACGGGGCTAGCGGTCACAGATACGCAGTATTTT. Its protein is CANTGLAVTDTQYF.

The chain is built from TRBV7-2 and TRBJ1-1, with D uncertain. Trimming took off 5 bases at V and 12 bases at J, with 19 bases between the two ends. The CDR3 has 13 amino acids. From germline, CDR1 is SGHTA and CDR2 FQGNSA. The CDR3 is CASSPARRAQSFF. DNA of the CDR3: TGTGCCAGCAGCCCCGCAAGAAGGGCACAATCTTTCTTT. The full variable domain, completed using reference TRBV7-2 and TRBJ1-1, is GAGVSQSPSNKVTEKGKDVELRCDPISGHTALYWYRQSLGQGLEFLIYFQGNSAPDKSGLPSDRFSAERTGGSVSTLTIQRTQQEDSAVYLCASSPARRAQSFFGQGTRLTVV.